Listed below are T cell receptor beta chains from one sample, sequenced in a study of T-cell reconstitution after alpha-beta-depleted transplantation in children. TCRdb reanalysed the PCR reads using MiXCR and keeps one entry per CDR3 protein. The sample shows about 540,000 distinct CDR3 sequences, around 17% of them seen only once. Material: PBMCs from the stem cell graft donor, obtained from the stem cell graft. The receptors derive from a human donor who donated a stem cell graft to a child with acute lymphoblastic leukemia. The CDR3 runs from the conserved cysteine through the conserved F or W. Each record gives: D gene, J gene, V gene, clone size, CDR3 DNA, CDR3 protein. D genes are given only for firm matches. Clone size is stated in some rows and not others, as once, few, many or a class when expanded.

D gene: NA; J gene: TRBJ2-5; V gene: TRBV4-2; clone size: few; CDR3 DNA: TGTGCCAGCAGCCAAGATTATGGGATATACCAGTACTTC; CDR3 protein: CASSQDYGIYQYF
D gene: NA; J gene: TRBJ2-7; V gene: TRBV20-1; clone size: few; CDR3 DNA: TGCAGTGCTAGACGCCTAGGACAGCTCAACTCCTACGAGCAGTACTTC; CDR3 protein: CSARRLGQLNSYEQYF
D gene: NA; J gene: TRBJ2-1; V gene: TRBV5-1; clone size: NA; CDR3 DNA: TGCGCCAGCAGCCCCCGGGTAGGGGCGCGGGGCAATGAGCAGTTCTTC; CDR3 protein: CASSPRVGARGNEQFF
D gene: NA; J gene: TRBJ1-4; V gene: TRBV20-1; clone size: NA; CDR3 DNA: TGCAGTGCCCCGGACTTGACAGACCGTAATGAAAAACTGTTTTTT; CDR3 protein: CSAPDLTDRNEKLFF
D gene: NA; J gene: TRBJ2-3; V gene: TRBV5-1; clone size: NA; CDR3 DNA: TGCGCCAGCAGCTTGGAGGGACCAGCTAGCACAGATACGCAGTATTTT; CDR3 protein: CASSLEGPASTDTQYF
D gene: TRBD1; J gene: TRBJ1-5; V gene: TRBV20-1; clone size: NA; CDR3 DNA: TGCAGTGCTAGCTTGGTATGGACAGGGAGTCAGCCCCAGCATTTT; CDR3 protein: CSASLVWTGSQPQHF
D gene: NA; J gene: TRBJ2-7; V gene: TRBV5-1; clone size: NA; CDR3 DNA: TGCGCCAGGAGCTTCAACTTCAGGGGAGACGAGCAGTACTTC; CDR3 protein: CARSFNFRGDEQYF
D gene: NA; J gene: TRBJ2-2; V gene: TRBV20-1; clone size: few; CDR3 DNA: TGCAGTGCTAGAGTGGGGGGCAGGTTCACCGGGGAGCTGTTTTTT; CDR3 protein: CSARVGGRFTGELFF
D gene: NA; J gene: TRBJ2-3; V gene: TRBV3-1; clone size: NA; CDR3 DNA: TGTGCCAGCAGCCAAGTTTTATCTCCAGATACGCAGTATTTT; CDR3 protein: CASSQVLSPDTQYF
D gene: NA; J gene: TRBJ1-5; V gene: TRBV12-3/TRBV12-4; clone size: NA; CDR3 DNA: TGTGCCAGCAGTATCAGTGTCAATCAGCCCCAGCATTTT; CDR3 protein: CASSISVNQPQHF
D gene: NA; J gene: TRBJ1-2; V gene: TRBV28; clone size: NA; CDR3 DNA: TGTGCCAGCAGTTCCGATAACAGGGCCTACGGCCACACCTTC; CDR3 protein: CASSSDNRAYGHTF
D gene: TRBD1; J gene: TRBJ2-1; V gene: TRBV4-1; clone size: NA; CDR3 DNA: TGCGCCAGCAGCTTAGGACAGGCTGGCTACAATGAGCAGTTCTTC; CDR3 protein: CASSLGQAGYNEQFF
D gene: NA; J gene: TRBJ1-4; V gene: TRBV30; clone size: NA; CDR3 DNA: TGTGCCTGGAGTGTATCCAGGGTATTAACTAATGAAAAACTGTTTTTT; CDR3 protein: CAWSVSRVLTNEKLFF
D gene: TRBD2; J gene: TRBJ2-1; V gene: TRBV9; clone size: NA; CDR3 DNA: TGTGCCAGCAGCGTAGATGTGCGGGAGGGCCCGTACAATGAGCAGTTCTTC; CDR3 protein: CASSVDVREGPYNEQFF
D gene: NA; J gene: TRBJ2-1; V gene: TRBV24-1; clone size: few; CDR3 DNA: TGTGCCACCAGTGATGGGACCCTTGGACCGGGGTCCAATGAGCAGTTCTTC; CDR3 protein: CATSDGTLGPGSNEQFF
D gene: NA; J gene: TRBJ1-1; V gene: TRBV7-2; clone size: NA; CDR3 DNA: TGTGCCAGCAGCTTAGATGGCCAAAATGAAGCTTTCTTT; CDR3 protein: CASSLDGQNEAFF
D gene: NA; J gene: TRBJ2-5; V gene: TRBV7-9; clone size: NA; CDR3 DNA: TGTGCCAGCAGCTTAGCCCGCTTCACAGGCCCCCCGGGGACCCAGTACTTC; CDR3 protein: CASSLARFTGPPGTQYF
D gene: NA; J gene: TRBJ2-2; V gene: TRBV15; clone size: few; CDR3 DNA: TGTGCCACCAGCAGACAAGCTGGGACCGGGGAGCTGTTTTTT; CDR3 protein: CATSRQAGTGELFF
D gene: NA; J gene: TRBJ1-2; V gene: TRBV29-1; clone size: NA; CDR3 DNA: TGCAGCGCCGCCGAGGGGTGGAGTGGCTACACCTTC; CDR3 protein: CSAAEGWSGYTF
D gene: NA; J gene: TRBJ2-3; V gene: TRBV12-3/TRBV12-4; clone size: few; CDR3 DNA: TGTGCCAGCAGTCTCCACGGGAGCACAGATACGCAGTATTTT; CDR3 protein: CASSLHGSTDTQYF
D gene: NA; J gene: TRBJ2-7; V gene: TRBV4-1; clone size: few; CDR3 DNA: TGCGCCAGCAGCCAAGAGACTTCTGCGGTTGCCTACGAGCAGTACTTC; CDR3 protein: CASSQETSAVAYEQYF
D gene: NA; J gene: TRBJ1-6; V gene: TRBV27; clone size: NA; CDR3 DNA: TGTGCCAGCAGTTTTTTCCGCCGCGGCGGCCTAGCCTCCTATAATTCACCCCTCCACTTT; CDR3 protein: CASSFFRRGGLASYNSPLHF